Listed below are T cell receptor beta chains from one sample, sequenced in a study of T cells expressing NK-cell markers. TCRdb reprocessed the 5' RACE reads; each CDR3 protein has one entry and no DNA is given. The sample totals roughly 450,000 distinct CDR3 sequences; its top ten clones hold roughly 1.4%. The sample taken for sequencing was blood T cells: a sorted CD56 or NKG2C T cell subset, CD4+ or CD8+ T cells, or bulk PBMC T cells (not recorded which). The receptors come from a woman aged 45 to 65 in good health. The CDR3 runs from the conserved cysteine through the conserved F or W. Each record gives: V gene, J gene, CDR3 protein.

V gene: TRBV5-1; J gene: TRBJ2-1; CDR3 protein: CASSIGSGSSWEQFF
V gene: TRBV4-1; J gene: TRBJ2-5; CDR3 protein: CASSQDRGAGADTQYF
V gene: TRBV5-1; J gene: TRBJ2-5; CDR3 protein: CASSPYGEREETQYF
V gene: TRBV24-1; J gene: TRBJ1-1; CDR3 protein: CATSEGRTWGDTEAFF
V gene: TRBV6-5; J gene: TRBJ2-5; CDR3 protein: CASMSQGIFRETQYF
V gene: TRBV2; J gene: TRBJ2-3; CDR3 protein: CASTSPGTNTQYF
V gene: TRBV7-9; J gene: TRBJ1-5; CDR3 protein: CASSFSGVQPQHF
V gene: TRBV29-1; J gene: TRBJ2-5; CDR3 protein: CSGGLAGETQYF
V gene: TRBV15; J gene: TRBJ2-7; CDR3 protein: CATSRARAGGYEQYF
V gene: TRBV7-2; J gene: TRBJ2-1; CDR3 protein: CASTAASEQFF